This T cell receptor (beta chain) was captured by sequencing in a study of T cells in Graves' hyperthyroidism and ophthalmopathy (dated by TCRdb to between 2018 and 2020). About the full investigation: Peripheral blood samples were taken at initial diagnosis, before any treatment was given. An independent validation cohort of about 19 hyperthyroidism patients and approximately 15 patients who later progressed to ophthalmopathy tested prospective prediction of ophthalmopathy. According to the paper, TCR Vbeta CDR3 sequencing was carried out on over 130 peripheral blood samples, which came from over 40 ophthalmopathy, around 75 hyperthyroidism and roughly 17 progressor patients. After blood sampling, hyperthyroidism patients were treated with methimazole at a starting dose of 30 mg daily, and ophthalmopathy patients were treated with high-dose intravenous methylprednisolone. Thyroid tissue and blood T-cell repertoires from roughly 6 Graves' hyperthyroidism patients were also compared in the study. To identify TCR V-J signatures that set the groups apart, the researchers used a discovery cohort of about a hundred patients, made up of 40 to 45 with Graves' ophthalmopathy and about 60 with stable Graves' hyperthyroidism. For training and testing, the roughly 100 patients in the discovery cohort were randomly divided in a 7:3 ratio.

On the study overall, not on this receptor specifically: Sample size was not statistically predetermined, and investigators were not blinded to group allocation. A model built on a 13 V-J signature distinguished ophthalmopathy from stable hyperthyroidism, reaching roughly 88% sensitivity and around 81% specificity in cross-validation and 80%/75% in testing. In validation, the model predicted progression to ophthalmopathy with around 71% sensitivity and 72.22% specificity, a median of 6.5 months before onset. Most expanded thyroid clonotypes (frequency above 0.001) were also detected in blood, suggesting blood repertoires may reflect thyroid immune responses.

The TCR beta CDR3 regions were amplified from the RNA transcripts. The TCR CDR3 was subjected to a first round of RT-PCR using the HTBI primer set and the Qiagen OneStep RT-PCR kit. Libraries were constructed in a second round of multiplex PCR, after which size selection and purification were performed. Paired-end sequencing of the libraries was performed with 100 bp reads on an Illumina HiSeq2000. For the original study's pipeline: SOAPnuke was used to process the raw data, throwing out any read that contained adapters or uncalled bases, had a mean Phred below 15, or lacked an exact constant-primer or identifier match. COPE v1.2.5 was used to merge high-quality paired reads, and clonotypes were defined as unique nucleotide sequences. Clonotypes were aligned to IMGT TRBV, TRBD and TRBJ reference segments using MiTCR v1.1. The analysis included only V-J combinations with a frequency above 0.0001, which together covered roughly 99% of the repertoires. A TCS score was defined as the ratio of F50 (clonal expansion) to E x V (chaos), with BLOSUM62-based TCRdist applied between CDR3 peptides within each V-J. Welch's t-statistics and random forest reduced several hundred V-J features to 10 to 15, which were used in a naive Bayes classifier (R e1071). TCRdb's own reprocessing of the public reads used fastp at Q25 and MiXCR and kept productive beta chains. Merged by CDR3 protein, the rows form single entries marked with the most common genes and DNA. These V and J calls rely on TCRdb rather than the paper's analysis. This sample has around 300,000 distinct CDR3 sequences in its table, and about 20% of those were observed once. The top ten constitute 50% to 75% of the sample.

About this clonotype itself: Its antigen target is currently unknown. The sample holds no much larger clone one base away, and base qualities are not on file.

Ophthalmopathy patients had moderately to severely active disease, with a Clinical Activity Score of 3 or more, a NOSPECS grade of 4 or more, and a disease duration of less than 3 months. The study excluded patients with uncontrolled infections, other autoimmune diseases, pregnancy or lactation. Diagnoses relied on clinical symptoms, serum thyroxine and TRAb, thyroid ultrasound and orbital computed tomography. PBMCs were separated from 10 ml of fresh peripheral blood using Ficoll-Paque density gradient centrifugation. Total RNA was extracted using Trizol reagent, and RNA quality was assessed on an Agilent 2100 Bioanalyzer. Spanning cysteine to phenylalanine, the CDR3 consists of 14 amino acids. The kept DNA is CDR3 alone, 42 bases in frame from the first base. The V end loses 0 bases and the J end loses 3 bases, and a stretch of 10 bases separates them. Taken from the germline V gene, the CDR1 and CDR2 loops are SGHDT and YYEEEE.

This chain is built from TRBV5-6 and TRBJ2-7; the D gene cannot be resolved reliably. Sequencing input: blood. The clonotype originates from a man aged 30-40 years with Graves' ophthalmopathy. The DNA sequence is TGTGCCAGCAGCTTGGTAGACGGCAACTACGAGCAGTACTTC. Translated, this gives CASSLVDGNYEQYF.